The 20 T cell receptor beta chains in this list originate from one sample, sequenced in a study of blood T cell repertoires in COVID-19 (dated by TCRdb to about 2020). The library was obtained by the immunoSEQ multiplex PCR assay. The source is immuneACCESS, and TCRdb retained only in-frame sequences with V and J called. Part of the clones is not carried over; for the studies checked, unresolved V genes explain less than half of this, and the remainder is unexplained. The sample table holds 150,000 to 200,000 clones, of which about 87% were seen once. Just over 2.5% of the sample rests with the top ten. The sequencing input was peripheral blood. The receptor set was obtained from a woman aged 80 or older with COVID-19, enrolled during active disease.

The V call is TRBV25-1, the J call TRBJ1-6, with D possibly being TRBD1 (5 bases). Germline V gene lookup returns CDR1 MGHDK and CDR2 SYGVNS. V was pared by 1 base and J by 7 bases, with 17 bases between. This CDR3 spans 17 amino acids. The CDR3 loop is CASSESSGVDGNSPLHF. CDR3 coding DNA: TGTGCCAGCAGTGAATCATCGGGGGTGGACGGGAATTCACCCCTCCACTTT.

CDR3 in DNA: TGTGCCAGCAGGCCTTGGCGGGGCTCCTACAATGAGCAGTTCTTC. Translating gives CASRPWRGSYNEQFF. The chain is built from TRBV6-6 and TRBJ2-1, with D tentatively TRBD2 (6 bases). Trimming removed 6 bases from V and 0 bases from J, with 12 bases in between. The CDR3 length is 15 residues. Germline V gene sequence: CDR1 MNHNY, CDR2 SVGAGI (reference sequence).

V gene TRBV10-3 combines with J gene TRBJ2-7, with 11 bases matching TRBD2. This CDR3 comprises 14 residues. Looked up from germline, CDR1 is ENHRY and CDR2 is SYGVKD. The trim removed 10 bases at V and 4 bases at J, leaving 9 bases unmatched. The DNA for the CDR3 is TGTGCCACTCAGGCCGGGACTAGCGGATACGAGCAGTACTTC. Its protein is CATQAGTSGYEQYF.

This chain's CDR3 is CASTGGSSYNSPLHF. CDR3 DNA: TGTGCCAGCACGGGGGGGAGCTCCTATAATTCACCCCTCCACTTT. The rearrangement uses TRBV28 and TRBJ1-6, with D possibly matching TRBD1 (5 bases). The germline CDR1 and CDR2 sequences are MDHEN and SYDVKM. The CDR3 extends over 15 amino acids. V lost 7 bases, J lost 0 bases, and 10 bases lay in between.

The chain uses TRBV4-2 and TRBJ2-7, with 7 bases lining up with TRBD2. CDR3 length equals 16 residues. The germline gives CDR1 LGHNA, CDR2 YNFKEQ. Unmatched junction bases numbered 11, after V lost 1 base and J lost 5 bases. The CDR3 region is CASSQVGDYLQDEQYF. In DNA form, the CDR3 reads TGTGCCAGCAGCCAAGTTGGGGACTACCTCCAGGACGAGCAGTACTTC.

The genes are TRBV4-3 and TRBJ2-2; TRBD1 is a possible D gene (6 bases). Trimming took 0 bases from V and 7 from J, leaving 12 bases between them. The germline V gene has CDR1 LGHNA and CDR2 YSLEER. The CDR3 is 15 amino acids. The CDR3 sequence is CASSQEGAGLGELFF. The CDR3 region has the DNA TGCGCCAGCAGCCAAGAGGGGGCCGGGCTCGGGGAGCTGTTTTTT.

This chain joins TRBV6-1 and TRBJ1-1; unclear D gene. Germline V gene lookup returns CDR1 MNHNS and CDR2 SASEGT. Trimming cost V 1 base and J 4 bases, with 4 bases left between them. CDR3 length: 12 residues. CDR3 protein: CASSEGGTEAFF. The CDR3 DNA reads as TGTGCCAGCAGTGAAGGAGGCACTGAAGCTTTCTTT.

The CDR3 bases are TGTGCCAGCAGCTCCCGGACAGTCCAAACTTATAATTCACCCCTCCACTTT. Protein: CASSSRTVQTYNSPLHF. The chain has TRBV7-2 and TRBJ1-6; TRBD1 is a possible D gene (6 bases). Germline CDR1 SGHTA, CDR2 FQGNSA. The CDR3 totals 17 residues. The V end was cut by 4 bases, the J end by 4 bases, with 17 bases between. Full variable domain (missing parts from reference TRBV7-2 and TRBJ1-6): GAGVSQSPSNKVTEKGKDVELRCDPISGHTALYWYRQSLGQGLEFLIYFQGNSAPDKSGLPSDRFSAERTGGSVSTLTIQRTQQEDSAVYLCASSSRTVQTYNSPLHFGNGTRLTVT.

J is TRBJ2-1 and V is TRBV11-1; 7 bases line up with TRBD2. Unmatched junction bases numbered 13, after V lost 5 bases and J lost 9 bases. The CDR3 sequence is 15 residues long. From germline, CDR1 is SGHAT and CDR2 FQDESV (reference sequence). CDR3 sequence (DNA): TGTGCCAGCAGCCCCTCTGGGCGGGAGACTAGTGAGCAGTTCTTC. It codes for CASSPSGRETSEQFF.

The V call is TRBV7-2, the J call TRBJ2-3; weak D call: TRBD2 (6 bases). CDR1 is SGHTA and CDR2 is FQGNSA in the germline V gene. Trimming took off 1 base at V and 5 bases at J, with 16 bases between the two ends. This CDR3 has 16 residues. CDR3 sequence: CASSLVGTGAVDTQYF. Written as DNA, the CDR3 is TGTGCCAGCAGCTTAGTCGGGACGGGAGCCGTAGATACGCAGTATTTT.

This clone was seen a single time. The chain recombines TRBV7-9 with TRBJ1-1; TRBD1 is a possible D gene (6 bases). This CDR3 region has 15 residues. Germline V gene data show CDR1 as SEHNR and CDR2 as FQNEAQ (reference sequence). V shed 1 base and J shed 1 base, with 10 bases lying between them. This CDR3 is CASSLVGRGNTEAFF. As DNA, the CDR3 is TGTGCCAGCAGCTTAGTAGGCAGGGGGAACACTGAAGCTTTCTTT.

The chain combines TRBV13 with TRBJ1-2; 7 bases agree with TRBD1. The V gene end was trimmed by 0 bases and the J gene end by 0 bases; junction bases not matched to a gene: 4. Per the germline V gene, CDR1 is PRHDT and CDR2 is FYEKMQ (reference sequence). This CDR3 is 16 amino acids long. Here the CDR3 reads CASSLGGGQTNYGYTF. CDR3 nucleotide sequence: TGTGCCAGCAGCTTAGGAGGGGGCCAAACTAACTATGGCTACACCTTC.

The chain couples TRBV7-6 to TRBJ2-7, with 9 positions matching TRBD1. The CDR3 has 15 amino acids. The junction had 12 bases not matched to a gene; V was cut back by 5 bases and J by 7 bases. The germline CDR1 and CDR2 sequences are SGHVS and FNYEAQ. CDR3 residues: CASSNGQGRDTEQYF. The CDR3 nucleotides read TGTGCCAGCAGCAATGGACAGGGGAGAGACACAGAGCAGTACTTC.

This clone was observed a handful of times. The chain is built from TRBV4-3 and TRBJ1-4; D is unresolved. The V end lost 1 base, the J end lost 3 bases, and 9 bases lay between the germline ends. The CDR3 sequence is 15 residues long. Germline CDR1 LGHNA, CDR2 YSLEER. CDR3 sequence (DNA): TGCGCCAGCAGCCAAGTGTTGGGAGCTAATGAAAAACTGTTTTTT. Amino acid sequence: CASSQVLGANEKLFF.

The chain combines TRBV5-1 with TRBJ1-3, with a weak D call TRBD1 (6 bases). The ends were cut back, 0 bases at V and 4 bases at J, with 14 bases in the middle. The germline gives CDR1 SGHRS, CDR2 YFSETQ. This CDR3 comprises 16 residues. In nucleotides, the CDR3 is TGCGCCAGCAGCTTGGGGGGGACATCCTCCGGAAACACCATATATTTT. Its translation: CASSLGGTSSGNTIYF.

V is TRBV7-9 and J is TRBJ2-2; 8 bases agree with TRBD2. CDR1 and CDR2 from the germline V gene are SEHNR and FQNEAQ (reference sequence). The CDR3 extends over 15 amino acids. Trimming removed 5 bases from V and 0 bases from J; junction bases left unmatched: 2. The CDR3 sequence: CASSLSGANTGELFF. The CDR3 region has the DNA TGTGCCAGCAGCCTTAGCGGGGCGAACACCGGGGAGCTGTTTTTT.

The chain is built from TRBV19 and TRBJ1-2; the D gene is possibly TRBD1 (5 bases). Trimming took off 5 bases at V and 7 bases at J, with 11 bases between the two ends. The CDR3 length is 12 residues. Per the germline V gene, CDR1 is LNHDA and CDR2 is SQIVND (reference sequence). The CDR3 region is CASSLGDFGYTF. DNA for the CDR3: TGTGCCAGTAGTCTGGGGGACTTTGGCTACACCTTC.

J is TRBJ1-4 and V is TRBV24-1; no firm D call. This CDR3 is 12 amino acids long. V was pared by 3 bases and J by 5 bases, with 3 bases between. Per germline, CDR1 KGHDR and CDR2 SFDVKD. DNA of the CDR3: TGTGCCACCAGTGATCTGAATGAAAAACTGTTTTTT. Encoded protein: CATSDLNEKLFF.

Concerning this clone: The sample contains more than one DNA sequence encoding this CDR3. This chain uses TRBV7-9 with TRBJ1-3; D is uncertain. Germline V gene data show CDR1 as SEHNR and CDR2 as FQNEAQ (reference sequence). V was clipped by 1 base and J by 4 bases, with 5 bases between them. This CDR3 is 13 amino acids long. CDR3 bases: TGTGCCAGCAGCTTAGGGCAGGGAAACACCATATATTTT. This encodes CASSLGQGNTIYF.

The rearrangement links TRBV7-9 to TRBJ2-1, with 10 bases fitting TRBD1. The CDR3 spans 15 residues. V lost 5 bases, J lost 6 bases, and 7 bases stayed unmatched. Germline CDR1 is SEHNR and CDR2 is FQNEAQ (reference sequence). Written as DNA, the CDR3 is TGTGCCAGCAGCCCCGACAGGGGGCGCTTCAATGAGCAGTTCTTC. Amino acid sequence: CASSPDRGRFNEQFF.